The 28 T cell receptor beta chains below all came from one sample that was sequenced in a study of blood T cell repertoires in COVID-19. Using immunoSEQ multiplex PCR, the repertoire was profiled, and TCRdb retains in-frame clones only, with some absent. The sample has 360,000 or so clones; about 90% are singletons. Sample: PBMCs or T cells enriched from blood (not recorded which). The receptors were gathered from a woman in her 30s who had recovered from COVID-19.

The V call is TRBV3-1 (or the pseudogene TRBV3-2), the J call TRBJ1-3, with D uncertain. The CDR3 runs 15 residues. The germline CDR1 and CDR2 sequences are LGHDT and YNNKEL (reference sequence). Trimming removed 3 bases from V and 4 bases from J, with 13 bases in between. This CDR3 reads CASSQATPRGNTIYF. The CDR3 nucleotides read TGTGCCAGCAGCCAGGCGACACCACGAGGAAACACCATATATTTT.

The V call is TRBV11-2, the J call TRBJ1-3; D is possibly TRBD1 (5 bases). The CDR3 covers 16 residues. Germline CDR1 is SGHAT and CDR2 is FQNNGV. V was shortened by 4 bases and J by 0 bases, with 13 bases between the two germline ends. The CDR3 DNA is TGTGCCAGCAGCTCGGCGACAGCGAGCTCTGGAAACACCATATATTTT. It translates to CASSSATASSGNTIYF.

The chain's CDR3 is CASSIGGPQHF. The CDR3 DNA follows: TGTGCCAGTAGTATCGGAGGGCCCCAGCATTTT. The chain couples TRBV19 to TRBJ1-5, with D unclear. CDR3 length equals 11 residues. The V gene lost 3 bases and the J gene lost 9 bases, with 6 bases spanning the gap. Per germline, CDR1 LNHDA and CDR2 SQIVND (reference sequence).

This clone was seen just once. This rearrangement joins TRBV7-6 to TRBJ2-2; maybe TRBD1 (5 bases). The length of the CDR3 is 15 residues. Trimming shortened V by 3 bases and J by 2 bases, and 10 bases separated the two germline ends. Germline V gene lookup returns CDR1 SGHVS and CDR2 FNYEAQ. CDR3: CASSFSQGNTGELFF. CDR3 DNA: TGTGCCAGCAGCTTCTCCCAGGGAAACACCGGGGAGCTGTTTTTT.

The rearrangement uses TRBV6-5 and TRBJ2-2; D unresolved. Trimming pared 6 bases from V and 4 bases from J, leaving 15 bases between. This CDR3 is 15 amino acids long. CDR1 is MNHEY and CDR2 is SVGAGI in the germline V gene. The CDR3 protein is CASRPPLESTGELFF. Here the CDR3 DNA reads TGTGCCAGCAGACCGCCCCTAGAATCCACCGGGGAGCTGTTTTTT.

CDR3 protein: CASSLEGPAEQFF. The CDR3 DNA sequence: TGTGCCAGCAGCCTAGAGGGGCCAGCAGAGCAGTTCTTC. The chain links TRBV7-9 to TRBJ2-1; the D call may be TRBD1 or TRBD2 (5 bases each). Germline CDR1 and CDR2: SEHNR and FQNEAQ (reference sequence). V lost 5 bases to trimming and J lost 10 bases, with 15 bases between them. CDR3 length: 13 amino acids.

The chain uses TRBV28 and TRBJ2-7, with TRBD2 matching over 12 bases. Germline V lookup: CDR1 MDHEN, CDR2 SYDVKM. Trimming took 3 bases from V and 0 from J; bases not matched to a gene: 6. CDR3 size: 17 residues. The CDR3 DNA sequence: TGTGCCAGCAGTTTCCGACTAGCGGGAGCGAGCTCCTACGAGCAGTACTTC. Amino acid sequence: CASSFRLAGASSYEQYF. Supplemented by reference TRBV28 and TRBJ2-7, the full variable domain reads DVKVTQSSRYLVKRTGEKVFLECVQDMDHENMFWYRQDPGLGLRLIYFSYDVKMKEKGDIPEGYSVSREKKERFSLILESASTNQTSMYLCASSFRLAGASSYEQYFGPGTRLTVT.

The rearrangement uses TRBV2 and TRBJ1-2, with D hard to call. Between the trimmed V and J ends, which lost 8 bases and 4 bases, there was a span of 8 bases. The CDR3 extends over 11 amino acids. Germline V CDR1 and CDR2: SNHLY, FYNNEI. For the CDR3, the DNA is TGTGCCAGCGGCCGTTTCTATGGCTACACCTTC. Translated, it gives CASGRFYGYTF. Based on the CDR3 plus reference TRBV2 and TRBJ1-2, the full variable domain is EPEVTQTPSHQVTQMGQEVILRCVPISNHLYFYWYRQILGQKVEFLVSFYNNEISEKSEIFDDQFSVERPDGSNFTLKIRSTKLEDSAMYFCASGRFYGYTFGSGTRLTVV.

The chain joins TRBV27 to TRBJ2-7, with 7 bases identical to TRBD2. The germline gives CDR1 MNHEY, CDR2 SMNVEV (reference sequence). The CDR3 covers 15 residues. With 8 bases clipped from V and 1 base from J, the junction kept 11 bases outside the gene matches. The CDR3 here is CASRPVSGLSYEQYF. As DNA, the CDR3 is TGTGCCAGCCGCCCGGTTAGCGGGCTATCCTACGAGCAGTACTTC.

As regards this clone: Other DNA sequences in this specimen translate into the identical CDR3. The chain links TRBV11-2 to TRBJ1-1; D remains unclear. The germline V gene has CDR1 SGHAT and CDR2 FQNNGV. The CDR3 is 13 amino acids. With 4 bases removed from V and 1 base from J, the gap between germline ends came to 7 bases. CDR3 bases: TGTGCCAGCAGCTCTAATACGAACACTGAAGCTTTCTTT. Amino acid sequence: CASSSNTNTEAFF. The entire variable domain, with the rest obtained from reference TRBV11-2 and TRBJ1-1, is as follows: EAGVAQSPRYKIIEKRQSVAFWCNPISGHATLYWYQQILGQGPKLLIQFQNNGVVDDSQLPKDRFSAERLKGVDSTLKIQPAKLEDSAVYLCASSSNTNTEAFFGQGTRLTVV.

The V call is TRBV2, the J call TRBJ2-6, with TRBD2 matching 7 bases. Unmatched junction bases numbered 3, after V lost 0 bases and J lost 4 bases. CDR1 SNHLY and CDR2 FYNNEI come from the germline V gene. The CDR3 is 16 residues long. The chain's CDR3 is CASSEAGEGGANVLTF. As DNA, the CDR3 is TGTGCCAGCAGTGAAGCTGGGGAGGGCGGGGCCAACGTCCTGACTTTC.

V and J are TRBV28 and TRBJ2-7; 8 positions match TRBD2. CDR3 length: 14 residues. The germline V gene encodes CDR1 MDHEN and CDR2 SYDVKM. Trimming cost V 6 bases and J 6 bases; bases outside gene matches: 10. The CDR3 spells CASRHIAGTLEQYF. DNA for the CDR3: TGTGCCAGCAGACATATAGCGGGAACTCTCGAGCAGTACTTC.

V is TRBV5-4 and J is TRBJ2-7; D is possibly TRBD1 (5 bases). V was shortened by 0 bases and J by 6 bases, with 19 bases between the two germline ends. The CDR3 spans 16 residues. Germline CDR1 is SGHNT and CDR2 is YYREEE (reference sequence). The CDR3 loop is CASSLGGAGLVGEQYF. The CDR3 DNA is TGTGCCAGCAGCTTGGGAGGAGCAGGGTTGGTGGGCGAGCAGTACTTC.

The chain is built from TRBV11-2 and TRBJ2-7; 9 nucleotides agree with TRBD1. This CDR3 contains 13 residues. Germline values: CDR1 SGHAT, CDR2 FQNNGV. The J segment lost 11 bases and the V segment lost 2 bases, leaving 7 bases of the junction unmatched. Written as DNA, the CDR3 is TGTGCCAGCAGCTTATCTGGACAGGGGCTGAAGTACTTC. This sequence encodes CASSLSGQGLKYF.

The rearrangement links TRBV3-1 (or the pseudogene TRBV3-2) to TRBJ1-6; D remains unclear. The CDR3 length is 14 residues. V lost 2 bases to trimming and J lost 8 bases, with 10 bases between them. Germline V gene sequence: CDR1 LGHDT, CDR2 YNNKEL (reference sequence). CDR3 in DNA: TGTGCCAGCAGCCAATCCTGGGGAGATTCACCCCTCCACTTT. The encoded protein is CASSQSWGDSPLHF.

The CDR3 coding sequence is TGCGCCAGCTGCCCTCGAGGGGGTGCTTACGAGCAGTACTTC. Its protein product is CASCPRGGAYEQYF. The V call is TRBV5-1, the J call TRBJ2-7, with D perhaps TRBD1 (6 bases). V was cut by 7 bases and J by 4 bases, with 18 bases left in between. Germline CDR1 SGHRS, CDR2 YFSETQ. This CDR3 is built from 14 residues. Drawing the rest from reference TRBV5-1 and TRBJ2-7, the complete variable domain is KAGVTQTPRYLIKTRGQQVTLSCSPISGHRSVSWYQQTPGQGLQFLFEYFSETQRNKGNFPGRFSGRQFSNSRSEMNVSTLELGDSALYLCASCPRGGAYEQYFGPGTRLTVT.

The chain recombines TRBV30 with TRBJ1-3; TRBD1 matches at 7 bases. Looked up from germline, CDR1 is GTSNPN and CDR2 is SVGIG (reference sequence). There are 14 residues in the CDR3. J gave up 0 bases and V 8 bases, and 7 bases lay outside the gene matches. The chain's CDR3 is CAVTGPDSGNTIYF. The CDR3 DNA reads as TGTGCCGTGACAGGGCCCGACTCTGGAAACACCATATATTTT.

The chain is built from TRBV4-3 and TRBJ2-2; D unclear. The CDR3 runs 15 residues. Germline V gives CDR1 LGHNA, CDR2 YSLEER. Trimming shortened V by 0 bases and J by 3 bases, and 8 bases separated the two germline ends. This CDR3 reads CASSQDLQHTGELFF. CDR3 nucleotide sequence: TGCGCCAGCAGCCAAGATTTACAGCACACCGGGGAGCTGTTTTTT.

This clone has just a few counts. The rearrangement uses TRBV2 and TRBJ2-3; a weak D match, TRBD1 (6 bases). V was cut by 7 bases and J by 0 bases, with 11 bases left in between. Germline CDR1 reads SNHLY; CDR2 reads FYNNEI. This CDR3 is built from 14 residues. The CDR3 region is CASNGQTSTDTQYF. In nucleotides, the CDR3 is TGTGCCAGCAACGGACAGACAAGCACAGATACGCAGTATTTT.

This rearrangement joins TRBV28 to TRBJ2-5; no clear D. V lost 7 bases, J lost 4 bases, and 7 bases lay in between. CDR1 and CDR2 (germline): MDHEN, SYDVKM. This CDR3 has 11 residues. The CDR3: CASTPGETQYF. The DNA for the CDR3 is TGTGCCAGCACCCCGGGAGAGACCCAGTACTTC.

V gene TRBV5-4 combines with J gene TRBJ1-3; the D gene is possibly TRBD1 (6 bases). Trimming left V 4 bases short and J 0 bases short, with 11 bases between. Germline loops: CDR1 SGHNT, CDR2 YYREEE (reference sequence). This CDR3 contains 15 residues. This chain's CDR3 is CASSDGQSSGNTIYF. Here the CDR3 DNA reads TGTGCCAGCAGCGATGGACAGTCCTCTGGAAACACCATATATTTT. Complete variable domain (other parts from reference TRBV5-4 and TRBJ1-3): ETGVTQSPTHLIKTRGQQVTLRCSSQSGHNTVSWYQQALGQGPQFIFQYYREEENGRGNFPPRFSGLQFPNYSSELNVNALELDDSALYLCASSDGQSSGNTIYFGEGSWLTVV.

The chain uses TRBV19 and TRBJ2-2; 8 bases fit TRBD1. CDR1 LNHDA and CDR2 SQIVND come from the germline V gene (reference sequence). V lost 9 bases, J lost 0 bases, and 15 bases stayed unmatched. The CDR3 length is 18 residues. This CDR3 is CASTQSLRGQANTGELFF. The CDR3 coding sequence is TGTGCCAGCACACAAAGCCTCCGGGGACAGGCGAACACCGGGGAGCTGTTTTTT.

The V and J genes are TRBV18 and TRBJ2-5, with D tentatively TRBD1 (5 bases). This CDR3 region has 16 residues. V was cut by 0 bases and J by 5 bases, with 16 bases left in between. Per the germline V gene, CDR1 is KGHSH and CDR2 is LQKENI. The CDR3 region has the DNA TGTGCCAGCTCACCACCAAAGGTCCAGGGTAGGGAGACCCAGTACTTC. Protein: CASSPPKVQGRETQYF.

In DNA form, the CDR3 reads TGTGCCAGCTCACCACGTCGGACACCGAGCTCCTACGAGCAGTACTTC. Protein product: CASSPRRTPSSYEQYF. This chain uses TRBV18 with TRBJ2-7; D might be TRBD1 (5 bases). The CDR3 is 16 residues long. Germline V gene sequence: CDR1 KGHSH, CDR2 LQKENI. V gave up 1 base and J gave up 0 bases, with 13 bases separating them. The full variable domain, in which reference TRBV18 and TRBJ2-7 provide the parts outside the CDR3, is NAGVMQNPRHLVRRRGQEARLRCSPMKGHSHVYWYRQLPEEGLKFMVYLQKENIIDESGMPKERFSAEFPKEGPSILRIQQVVRGDSAAYFCASSPRRTPSSYEQYFGPGTRLTVT.

The DNA for the CDR3 is TGTGCCTGGAGACTCAGCATAGGGGCTGGTGGTGGCTACACCTTC. Amino acid sequence: CAWRLSIGAGGGYTF. V usage is TRBV30 and J usage is TRBJ1-2, with D possibly matching TRBD1 (5 bases). This CDR3 comprises 15 residues. CDR1 and CDR2 from the germline V gene are GTSNPN and SVGIG (reference sequence). The V end was cut by 3 bases, the J end by 7 bases, with 21 bases between.

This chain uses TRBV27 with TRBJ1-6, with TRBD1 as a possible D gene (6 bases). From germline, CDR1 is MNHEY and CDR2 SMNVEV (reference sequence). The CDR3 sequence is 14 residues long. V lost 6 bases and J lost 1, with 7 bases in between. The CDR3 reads CASSRGSYNSPLHF. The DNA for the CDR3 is TGTGCCAGCAGCAGGGGTTCCTATAATTCACCCCTCCACTTT.

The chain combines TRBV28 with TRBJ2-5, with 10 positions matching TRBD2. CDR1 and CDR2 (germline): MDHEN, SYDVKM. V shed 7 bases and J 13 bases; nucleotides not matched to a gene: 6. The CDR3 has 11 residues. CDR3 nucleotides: TGTGCCAGCAAAACTAGCGGGGAGAGGTACTTC. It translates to CASKTSGERYF.

The CDR3 DNA follows: TGTGCCAGCAGTCAAATTACAGGGGGTGGTCAGCCCCAGCATTTT. This translates into CASSQITGGGQPQHF. The rearrangement joins TRBV6-2 or TRBV6-3 to TRBJ1-5; 8 bases are shared with TRBD1. V lost 5 bases to trimming and J lost 6 bases; unmatched junction nucleotides: 9. Germline CDR1 reads MNHEY; CDR2 reads SVGEGT. The CDR3 is made up of 15 amino acids.